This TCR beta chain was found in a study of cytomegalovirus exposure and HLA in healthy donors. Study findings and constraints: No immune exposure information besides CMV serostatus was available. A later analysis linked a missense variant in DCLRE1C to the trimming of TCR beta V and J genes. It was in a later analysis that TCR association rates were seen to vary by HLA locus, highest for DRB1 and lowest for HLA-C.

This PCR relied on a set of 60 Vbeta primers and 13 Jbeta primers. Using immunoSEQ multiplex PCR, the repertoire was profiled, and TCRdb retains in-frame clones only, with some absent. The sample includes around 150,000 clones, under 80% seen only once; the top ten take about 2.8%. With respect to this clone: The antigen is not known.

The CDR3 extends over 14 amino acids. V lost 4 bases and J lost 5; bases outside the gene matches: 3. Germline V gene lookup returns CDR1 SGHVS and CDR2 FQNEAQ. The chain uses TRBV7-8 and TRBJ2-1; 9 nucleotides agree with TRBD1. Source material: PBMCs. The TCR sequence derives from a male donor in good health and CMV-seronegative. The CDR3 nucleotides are TGTGCCAGCAGCTCTGGACAGGGGAACAATGAGCAGTTCTTC. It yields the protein CASSSGQGNNEQFF.